The source of this TCR beta chain is a study of T cells in Graves' hyperthyroidism and ophthalmopathy. Overall study context: Initial diagnosis, before any treatment, was when peripheral blood was collected.

Hyperthyroidism, newly diagnosed and lasting under 2 months, affected patients aged 18 to 65. This clonotype showed up many times. Its antigen is undetermined. V shed 5 bases, J shed 4 bases, and the junction held 4 bases outside the gene matches. The length of the CDR3 is 14 residues. The germline gives CDR1 SNHLY, CDR2 FYNNEI. Amplification of TCR beta CDR3 regions was performed using RNA transcripts as template. HTBI primers drove first-round RT-PCR of the TCR CDR3. TCRdb used MiXCR to reprocess the multiplex PCR reads, holding one entry per CDR3 protein. The data show roughly 380,000 distinct CDR3 sequences, roughly 13% seen once. Whole-study results and caveats: Ophthalmopathy was distinguished from stable hyperthyroidism by 13 V-J signatures. The model made its ophthalmopathy prediction, and onset followed a median approximately 7 months later.

This TCR was recovered from a young woman with Graves' hyperthyroidism. The chain recombines TRBV2 with TRBJ2-3; 9 bases match TRBD1. Sequencing input: blood. The chain's CDR3 is CASSTGGKADTQYF. As DNA, the CDR3 is TGTGCCAGCAGTACAGGGGGCAAGGCAGATACGCAGTATTTT. Using reference TRBV2 and TRBJ2-3 for the parts outside the CDR3, the full variable domain is EPEVTQTPSHQVTQMGQEVILRCVPISNHLYFYWYRQILGQKVEFLVSFYNNEISEKSEIFDDQFSVERPDGSNFTLKIRSTKLEDSAMYFCASSTGGKADTQYFGPGTRLTVL.